This T cell receptor beta chain was retrieved from a study of graft-versus-host responses after intestinal transplantation. As to this clone: What it recognizes is unknown.

The CDR3 is 11 amino acids. Germline loops: CDR1 DFQATT, CDR2 SNEGSKA (reference sequence). V gave up 6 bases and J gave up 9 bases, with 12 bases separating them. Clones were read by immunoSEQ multiplex PCR, and TCRdb kept only the in-frame ones, dropping some. The sample comprises approximately 90,000 clones, around 89% of which are singletons, and 0.28% rests with the top ten. This TCR came from a human donor who was the organ donor for an intestinal transplant. The specimen comprised unstimulated CD4+ T cells sorted from spleen or lymph node cells, sampled before transplant. The chain joins TRBV20-1 to TRBJ2-1, with D tentatively TRBD1 (6 bases). The CDR3 reads CSAVGAGEQFF. CDR3 DNA: TGCAGTGCCGTGGGGGCTGGTGAGCAGTTCTTC.